The rows below give T cell receptor beta chains drawn from one sample of a study of blood T cell repertoires in COVID-19. Repertoires were generated with immunoSEQ multiplex PCR, while TCRdb's copy carries only in-frame clones and drops some. The sample comprises nearly 300,000 clones, about 91% of which are singletons, and 6.9% rests with the top ten. The material sequenced was peripheral blood. The receptors derive from a woman aged 30 to 39 who had recovered from COVID-19. Both conserved end residues are part of each CDR3. The order of the fields is D gene, V gene, J gene, clone size, CDR3 protein, CDR3 DNA. The D gene is left open where the match is weak. Expanded clones are given a class, and other clones once, few, many or no size at all.

.	TRBV30	TRBJ1-1	once	CAWSLGRGTEAFF	TGTGCCTGGAGTCTCGGCAGGGGTACTGAAGCTTTCTTT
TRBD2	TRBV6-6	TRBJ2-7	.	CASRKNSGTSSYEQYF	TGTGCCAGCCGAAAAAATAGCGGGACGAGCTCCTACGAGCAGTACTTC
TRBD1	TRBV13	TRBJ1-2	.	CASSAGQGNYGYTF	TGTGCCAGCAGCGCAGGACAGGGAAACTATGGCTACACCTTC
TRBD1	TRBV5-4	TRBJ2-5	.	CASSSGTGETQYF	TGTGCCAGCAGTTCCGGGACAGGGGAGACCCAGTACTTC
TRBD1	TRBV28	TRBJ1-2	.	CAIPGQGMDGYTF	TGTGCCATCCCGGGACAGGGGATGGATGGCTACACCTTC
TRBD1	TRBV6-4	TRBJ2-2	.	CASSDSGTGATGELFF	TGTGCCAGCAGTGACTCAGGGACAGGGGCCACCGGGGAGCTGTTTTTT
.	TRBV27	TRBJ1-1	.	CASKRQVATEAFF	TGTGCCAGCAAAAGACAGGTCGCCACTGAAGCTTTCTTT
TRBD1	TRBV19	TRBJ1-2	.	CASSIAPGQSYGYTF	TGTGCCAGTAGTATAGCTCCGGGACAGAGCTATGGCTACACCTTC
TRBD2	TRBV5-4	TRBJ2-3	once	CASSPLTSGGRDTQYF	TGTGCCAGCAGCCCCCTGACTAGCGGGGGTAGGGATACGCAGTATTTT
TRBD1	TRBV15	TRBJ2-1	.	CATRPQGAGNEQFF	TGTGCCACCAGACCTCAGGGGGCGGGCAATGAGCAGTTCTTC
.	TRBV6-5	TRBJ1-5	.	CASSFSRAGSNQPQHF	TGTGCCAGCAGTTTTTCCCGGGCGGGTAGCAATCAGCCCCAGCATTTT
TRBD2	TRBV7-6	TRBJ2-3	few	CASSPGLAQTDTQYF	TGTGCCAGCAGCCCGGGACTAGCACAAACAGATACGCAGTATTTT
TRBD1	TRBV28	TRBJ1-5	few	CASSFPRTGGTEPQHF	TGTGCCAGCAGTTTCCCTAGGACAGGGGGAACGGAGCCCCAGCATTTT
.	TRBV5-6	TRBJ1-5	few	CASSLGTMNQPQHF	TGTGCCAGCAGCCTAGGGACAATGAATCAGCCCCAGCATTTT
TRBD1	TRBV28	TRBJ2-7	.	CASSPGTGGYEQYF	TGTGCCAGCAGCCCCGGGACAGGGGGTTACGAGCAGTACTTC
.	TRBV7-9	TRBJ1-1	once	CASSFRTDSEAFF	TGTGCCAGCAGCTTCAGGACTGATAGTGAAGCTTTCTTT
TRBD2	TRBV11-1	TRBJ2-3	.	CASSPRTSVFTDTQYF	TGTGCCAGCAGCCCACGGACTAGCGTTTTCACAGATACGCAGTATTTT
TRBD1	TRBV19	TRBJ1-5	.	CASSIGQGTYQPQHF	TGTGCCAGTAGTATCGGACAGGGGACTTATCAGCCCCAGCATTTT
TRBD2	TRBV7-2	TRBJ2-7	.	CASSSRTSGGFYEQYF	TGTGCCAGCAGCTCCCGGACTAGCGGGGGATTCTACGAGCAGTACTTC
.	TRBV28	TRBJ1-1	.	CASSLPGRYTEAFF	TGTGCCAGCAGTTTACCAGGGCGGTACACTGAAGCTTTCTTT